This entry concerns a single T cell receptor (beta chain). The antigen is not known. The data were taken from a study of identical twins. General study points: Conclusions were drawn cross-sectionally by statistical analysis, without following the same donors.

Each CDR3 protein gets one entry after TCRdb re-called the 5' RACE reads with MiXCR. This table has hundreds of thousands of distinct CDR3 sequences, about 20% appearing once. The CDR3 sequence is 17 residues long. Germline CDR1 reads SEHNR; CDR2 reads FQNEAQ (reference sequence). Deletions cut 5 bases from V and 8 bases from J, with 22 bases between. These same data were also listed under a study on T cells expressing NK-cell markers. As reported in that work: Beta-chain profiling covered CD3+CD56+NKG2C+, CD3+CD56+NKG2C- and CD3+CD56-NKG2C+ sorted subsets. Seven HCMV-seropositive donors and one seronegative donor made up the eight sequenced donors. A range of roughly 1.0-8% of CD8+ T cells consisted of dominant NKG2C+ clonotypes in more than five donors.

The genes are TRBV7-9 and TRBJ1-6; D gene unclear. Sequencing used PBMCs. The TCR was taken from a woman aged 18-29 years in good health. The CDR3 region is CASSPGLGVFDDSPLHF. CDR3 nucleotide sequence: TGTGCCAGCAGCCCTGGCCTCGGGGTTTTCGATGATTCACCCCTCCACTTT.